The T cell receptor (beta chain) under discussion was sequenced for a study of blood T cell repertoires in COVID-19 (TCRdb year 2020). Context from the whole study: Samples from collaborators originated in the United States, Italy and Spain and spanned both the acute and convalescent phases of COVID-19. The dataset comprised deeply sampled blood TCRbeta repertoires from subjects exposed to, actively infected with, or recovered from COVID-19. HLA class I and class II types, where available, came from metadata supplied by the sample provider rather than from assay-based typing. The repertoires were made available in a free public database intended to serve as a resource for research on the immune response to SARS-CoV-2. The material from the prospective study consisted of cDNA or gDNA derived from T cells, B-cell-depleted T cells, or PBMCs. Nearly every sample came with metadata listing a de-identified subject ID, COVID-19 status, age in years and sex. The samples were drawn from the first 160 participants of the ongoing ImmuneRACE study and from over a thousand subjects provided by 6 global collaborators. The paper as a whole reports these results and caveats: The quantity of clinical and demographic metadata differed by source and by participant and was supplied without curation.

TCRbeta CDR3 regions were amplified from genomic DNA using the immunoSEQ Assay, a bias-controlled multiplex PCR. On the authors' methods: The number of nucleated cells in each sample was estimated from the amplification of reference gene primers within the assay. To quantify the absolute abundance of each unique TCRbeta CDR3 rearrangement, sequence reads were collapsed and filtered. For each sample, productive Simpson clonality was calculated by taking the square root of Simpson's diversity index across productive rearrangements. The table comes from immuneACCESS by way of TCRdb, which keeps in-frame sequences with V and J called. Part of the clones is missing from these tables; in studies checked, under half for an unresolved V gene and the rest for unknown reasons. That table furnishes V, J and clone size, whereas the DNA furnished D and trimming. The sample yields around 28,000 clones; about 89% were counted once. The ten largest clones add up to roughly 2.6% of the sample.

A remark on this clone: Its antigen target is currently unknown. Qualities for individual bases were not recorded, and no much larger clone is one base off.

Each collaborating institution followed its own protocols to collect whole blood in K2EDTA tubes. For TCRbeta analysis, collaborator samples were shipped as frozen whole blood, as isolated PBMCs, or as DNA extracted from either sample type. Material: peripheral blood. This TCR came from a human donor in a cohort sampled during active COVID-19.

In nucleotide form, the sequence is TGCGCCAGCAGCCAAAACACCCGGGTGACCTACGAGCAGTACTTC. Translated, it gives CASSQNTRVTYEQYF. The chain is made from TRBV4-3 and TRBJ2-7; no D gene is confidently identified. For CDR1 and CDR2, the germline V gene lists LGHNA and YSLEER. The junction shows trimming of 2 bases on V and 2 bases on J, plus 13 bases between the germline ends. The CDR3 spans 15 residues, from the cysteine through the phenylalanine. Left in the record is the CDR3 DNA by itself, 45 bases read in frame from the first base.